This is a list of T cell receptor beta chains from one sample in a study of control samples from healthy donors and cancer patients. Generated by immunoSEQ multiplex PCR, the TCRdb table keeps only in-frame clones and is missing some. The repertoire holds under 60,000 clones, with 94% as singletons. Sequencing used blood. Every receptor here comes from a man in his thirties or forties in good health. The CDR3 runs from the conserved cysteine through the conserved F or W.

>TRBJ2-5|TRBV11-2
CASSSPGQLQETQYF
>TRBJ2-5|TRBV18
CASSPGLAGAQYF
>TRBJ2-3|TRBV5-1
CASSLPLLAGVGKQTDTQYF
>TRBJ1-5|TRBV6-1
CASGDGSNQPQHF
>TRBJ2-1|TRBV9
CASSVGSSGRGRQFF
>TRBJ1-5|TRBV10-3
CAISESPFRQNLGRQPQHF
>TRBJ1-6|TRBV18
CASSTTGENTPLHF
>TRBJ1-5|TRBV19
CASSFTGQGANQPQHF
>TRBJ2-5|TRBV4-1
CASSQEGGGPGTQYF
>TRBJ1-5|TRBV28
CASSLIGQTNQPQHF
>TRBJ2-6|TRBV9
CASSVLAFSGANVLTF
>TRBJ1-6|TRBV9
CASSVAGQGNSPLHF
>TRBJ1-2|TRBV6-5
CASSISDNYGYTF
>TRBJ1-4|TRBV12-3/TRBV12-4
CASSPGGVGKLFF
>TRBJ1-1|TRBV7-2
CASSYIPTELVAFF
>TRBJ1-3|TRBV6-1
CASSEDRPSGNTIYF
>TRBJ2-7|TRBV2
CASLAEGGLGEQYF
>TRBJ1-5|TRBV19
CASSIDNRLQPQHF
>TRBJ1-2|TRBV15
CATSRDHILRTGFGYTF
>TRBJ2-5|TRBV11-3
CASRATGGETQYF
>TRBJ1-5|TRBV7-7
CASSLARGPQHF
>TRBJ2-1|TRBV7-6
CASSLEGNEQFF
>TRBJ2-1|TRBV6-4
CASSRSGGVHSYNEQFF
>TRBJ2-1|TRBV6-1
CASSQGTSGSLNEQFF
>TRBJ1-2|TRBV14
CASSRDVYGYTF
>TRBJ1-5|TRBV18
CASSPSEGAGNQPQHF
>TRBJ2-3|TRBV10-1
CASSRDSPTDTQYF
>TRBJ1-6|TRBV5-5
CASSRTGQIYLYNSPLHF
>TRBJ1-4|TRBV2
CASSVMTLSTNEKLFF
>TRBJ1-1|TRBV25-1
CASSEFLGKEAFF
>TRBJ1-4|TRBV19
CASGHRQGGEKLFF
>TRBJ2-5|TRBV28
CASSLLKTDNEETQYF
>TRBJ2-5|TRBV4-2
CASSQDLIRGQETQYF
>TRBJ2-5|TRBV6-1
CASSERREGRQETQYF
>TRBJ2-3|TRBV7-3
CASSALATSTDTQYF
>TRBJ1-5|TRBV4-1
CASSAQPGQVRDQPQHF
>TRBJ1-2|TRBV2
CASSERSGGYGYTF
>TRBJ1-2|TRBV6-1
CASSEAGAGLYGYTF
>TRBJ2-5|TRBV5-1
CASSSQETQYF
>TRBJ1-5|TRBV10-3
CAISESTRLEGQPQHF
>TRBJ2-2|TRBV7-9
CASSLARYFTGELFF
>TRBJ1-6|TRBV2
CASSVQAYNSPLHF
>TRBJ1-6|TRBV19
CASMRRREGVTYNSPLHF
>TRBJ1-1|TRBV6-2/TRBV6-3
CASSFPGHPNTEAFF
>TRBJ1-2|TRBV3-1/TRBV3-2
CASRPLLGAEGYTF
>TRBJ2-7|TRBV6-5
CASSPGTEIYEQYF
>TRBJ1-1|TRBV30
CALTLAFGTEAFF
>TRBJ1-4|TRBV5-1
CASSLGTGVMANEKLFF